This entry features one TCR beta chain sequence. Using immunoSEQ multiplex PCR, the repertoire was profiled, and TCRdb retains in-frame clones only, with some absent. Seen here are around 300,000 clones, about 77% observed once, and the top ten hold about 6.3%. This entry belongs to a study of cytotoxic CD8 clonotypes in ibrutinib-treated CLL. Looking at the study overall: Median treatment time before response sampling was around twelve months, range 6 to 36.

The CDR3 spans 15 residues. After removal of 7 bases from V and 2 bases from J, the junction contained 7 bases not matched to a gene. The germline V gene encodes CDR1 MNHEY and CDR2 SMNVEV (reference sequence). The chain joins TRBV27 to TRBJ2-3; 9 nucleotides align to TRBD1. This clonotype was obtained from a human donor with chronic lymphocytic leukemia. The source material was PBMCs, sampled before ibrutinib treatment. CDR3 residues: CASKSRDRDTDTQYF. The CDR3 nucleotides read TGTGCCAGCAAATCCCGGGACAGGGACACAGATACGCAGTATTTT.